This T cell receptor beta chain was recorded in a study of blood T cell repertoires in COVID-19. Assay: immunoSEQ multiplex PCR; the TCRdb copy retains only in-frame clones and omits some. The sample lists 250,000 to 350,000 clones, approximately 85% occurring once. The CDR3 is made up of 13 amino acids. V was pared by 3 bases and J by 3 bases, with 3 bases between. Germline CDR1 and CDR2: MNHEY and SMNVEV (reference sequence). The sequence came from a woman aged 25 to 39 who had recovered from COVID-19. The chain joins TRBV27 to TRBJ1-6; D call uncertain. The sequencing input was PBMCs or T cells enriched from blood (not recorded which). The CDR3 loop reads CASSFGYNSPLHF. For the CDR3, the DNA is TGTGCCAGCAGTTTCGGCTATAATTCACCCCTCCACTTT.